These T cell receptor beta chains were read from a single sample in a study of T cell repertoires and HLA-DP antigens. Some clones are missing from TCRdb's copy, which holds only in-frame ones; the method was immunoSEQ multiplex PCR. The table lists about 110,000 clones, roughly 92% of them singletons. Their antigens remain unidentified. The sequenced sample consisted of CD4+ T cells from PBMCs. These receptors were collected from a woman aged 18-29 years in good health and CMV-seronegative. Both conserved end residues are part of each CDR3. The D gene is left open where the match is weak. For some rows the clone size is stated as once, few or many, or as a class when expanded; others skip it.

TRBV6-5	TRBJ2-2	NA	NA	TGTGCCAGCAGTCACCGGGACCCCCGAACCGGGGAGCTGTTTTTT	CASSHRDPRTGELFF
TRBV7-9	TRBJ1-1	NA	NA	TGTGCCAGCAGCTTAGTGGGCGAGGGTAAGAACACTGAAGCTTTCTTT	CASSLVGEGKNTEAFF
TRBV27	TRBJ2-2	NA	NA	TGTGCCAGCAGTTTATCAACCCGGGGCGGGGAGCTGTTTTTT	CASSLSTRGGELFF
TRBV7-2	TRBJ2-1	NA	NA	TGTGCCAGCAGCTTGGTAGCGCGAGGTTCCACCAATGAGCAGTTCTTC	CASSLVARGSTNEQFF
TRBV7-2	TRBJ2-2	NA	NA	TGTGCCAGCAGGGATAGAGGTGGGCGAAACACCGGGGAGCTGTTTTTT	CASRDRGGRNTGELFF
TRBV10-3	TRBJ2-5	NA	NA	TGTGCCGTAGCCGGGACCGCTGGCGAGACCCAGTACTTC	CAVAGTAGETQYF
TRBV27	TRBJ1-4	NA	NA	TGTGCCAGCAGACTAACGGGGACAGAAAAACTGTTTTTT	CASRLTGTEKLFF
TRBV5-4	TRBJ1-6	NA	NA	TGTGCCAGCAGCCCGGGTGGGAAGGGATCACCCCTCCACTTT	CASSPGGKGSPLHF
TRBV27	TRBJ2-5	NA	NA	TGTGCCAGCAGTTCTTTCATCGGCAGGGACGGTGAGACCCAGTACTTC	CASSSFIGRDGETQYF
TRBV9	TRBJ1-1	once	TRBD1	TGTGCCAGCAGCGTAGCTACTGGGACAGATTTCATGAACACTGAAGCTTTCTTT	CASSVATGTDFMNTEAFF
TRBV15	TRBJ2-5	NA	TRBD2	TGTGCCACCAGCTTCGGACTAGTTCGAGAGACCCAGTACTTC	CATSFGLVRETQYF
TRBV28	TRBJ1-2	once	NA	TGTGCCAGCAGTTTGGCTGCGGGACCGCGATATGGCTACACCTTC	CASSLAAGPRYGYTF
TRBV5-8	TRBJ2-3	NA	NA	TGTGCCAGCAGCAGGGGGTGGAGCGGGGTTGGCACAGATACGCAGTATTTT	CASSRGWSGVGTDTQYF
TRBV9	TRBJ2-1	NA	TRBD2	TGTGCCAGCAGCCCACCCGGGACTAGCGGGAACCGGAAGGTGGGGCAGCAGTTCTTC	CASSPPGTSGNRKVGQQFF
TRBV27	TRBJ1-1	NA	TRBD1	TGTGCCAGCAGTTTACACCGAACCACAGGGGGCTCGACTGAAGCTTTCTTT	CASSLHRTTGGSTEAFF
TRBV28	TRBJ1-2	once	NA	TGTGCCAGCAGGCACGAGGGGTCCACGTATGGCTACACCTTC	CASRHEGSTYGYTF
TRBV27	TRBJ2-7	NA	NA	TGTGCCAGCAGGAGCTGGGACTTCCCCTACGAGCAGTACTTC	CASRSWDFPYEQYF
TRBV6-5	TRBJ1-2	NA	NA	TGTGCCAGCAGTTACAACAACCCCTACCCGGGAGGCTACACCTTC	CASSYNNPYPGGYTF
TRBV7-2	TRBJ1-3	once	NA	TGTGCCAGCAGCTTATTCAGATCTATAGACACCATATATTTT	CASSLFRSIDTIYF
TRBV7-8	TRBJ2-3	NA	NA	TGTGCCAGCGCCTCGAGACCCCTGAGTCGCGGAACTAGCACAGATACGCAGTATTTT	CASASRPLSRGTSTDTQYF
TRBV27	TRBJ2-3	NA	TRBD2	TGTGCCAGCGGTTTAGCGGGAACAGATACGCAGTATTTT	CASGLAGTDTQYF
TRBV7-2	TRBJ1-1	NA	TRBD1	TGTGCCAGCAGCTTCAGGGGGCGAAACACTGAAGCTTTCTTT	CASSFRGRNTEAFF
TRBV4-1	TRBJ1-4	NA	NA	TGCGCCAGCAGCCAAGTAGAAAAACTGTTTTTT	CASSQVEKLFF
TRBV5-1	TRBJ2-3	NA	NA	TGCGCCAGCAGCTTGGACTCTCTATCTGGAGATACGCAGTATTTT	CASSLDSLSGDTQYF
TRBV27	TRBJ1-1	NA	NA	TGTGCCAGCAGTTTACTCACAGGGAACACTGAAGCTTTCTTT	CASSLLTGNTEAFF
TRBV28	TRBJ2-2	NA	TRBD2	TGTGCCAGCAGTTTACTCACCGGGACTAGTAACACCGGGGAGCTGTTTTTT	CASSLLTGTSNTGELFF
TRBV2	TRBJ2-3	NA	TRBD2	TGTGCCAGCACGGGGGGGTCTAGCACAGATACGCAGTATTTT	CASTGGSSTDTQYF
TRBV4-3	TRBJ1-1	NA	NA	TGCGCCAGCAGCCAAGAACATGGGCAGAGGAACACTGAAGCTTTCTTT	CASSQEHGQRNTEAFF
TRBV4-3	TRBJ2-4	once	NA	TGCGCCAGCAGCCAAGGCATAGGGTTGAGGTACATTCAGTACTTC	CASSQGIGLRYIQYF
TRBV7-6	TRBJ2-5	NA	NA	TGTGCCAGCAGCTTGGCCTCCACCGAGACCCAGTACTTC	CASSLASTETQYF
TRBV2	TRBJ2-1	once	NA	TGTGCCAGCAGGGCTACCGTCCTGGGGCGTAGCTCCTACAATGAGCAGTTCTTC	CASRATVLGRSSYNEQFF
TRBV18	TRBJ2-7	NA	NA	TGTGCCAGCTCCCCAACAGAAGGGTTAGGGTACGAGCAGTACTTC	CASSPTEGLGYEQYF
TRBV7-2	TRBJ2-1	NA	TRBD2	TGTGCCAGCAGCCTCGGACTAGGCTACAATGAGCAGTTCTTC	CASSLGLGYNEQFF
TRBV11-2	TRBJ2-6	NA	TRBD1	TGTGCCAGCAGCTCCGACAGGGGTCCTGGGGCCAACGTCCTGACTTTC	CASSSDRGPGANVLTF
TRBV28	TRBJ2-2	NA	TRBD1	TGTGCCAGCAGGAGCGGCAACACCGGGACAGGCCCCTCCAAGGCTTTT	CASRSGNTGTGPSKAF
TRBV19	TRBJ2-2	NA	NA	TGTGCCAGTAGTATTTTTAAGGGGCGATGGAAACTCACCGGGGAGCTGTTTTTT	CASSIFKGRWKLTGELFF
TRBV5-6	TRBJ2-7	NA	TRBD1	TGTGCCAGCAGCTTGGGCCAGGGGGTAGGCGAGCAGTACTTC	CASSLGQGVGEQYF
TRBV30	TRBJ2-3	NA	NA	TGTGCCTGGAGTCTAGGAGCTACAGATACGCAGTATTTT	CAWSLGATDTQYF
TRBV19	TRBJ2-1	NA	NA	TGTGCCAGTAGTATCTTCGGTAGCGGACGATACAATGAGCAGTTCTTC	CASSIFGSGRYNEQFF
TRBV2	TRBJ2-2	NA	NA	TGTGCCAGCAGTGCGGTCAGTCCCGAGGGGGAGCTGTTTTTT	CASSAVSPEGELFF
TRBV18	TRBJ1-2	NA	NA	TGTGCCAGCTCACCACGTACACCGGGCGACTATGGCTACACCTTC	CASSPRTPGDYGYTF
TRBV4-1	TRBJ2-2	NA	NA	TGCGCCAGCAGCCAAGGCCCAGGGTGGAACACCGGGGAGCTGTTTTTT	CASSQGPGWNTGELFF
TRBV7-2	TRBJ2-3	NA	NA	TGTGCCAGCAGCGTACACAGACTCACAGATACGCAGTATTTT	CASSVHRLTDTQYF
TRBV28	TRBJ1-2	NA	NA	TGTGCCAGCAGCAGAGACTATGGCTACACCTTC	CASSRDYGYTF
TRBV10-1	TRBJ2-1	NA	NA	TGCGCCACCCGCAGCGGCCCAGGTAATGAGCAGTTCTTC	CATRSGPGNEQFF
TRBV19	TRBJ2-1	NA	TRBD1	TGTGCCAGTAGTATAGATTCACAGGGGATGTATGAGCAGTTCTTC	CASSIDSQGMYEQFF
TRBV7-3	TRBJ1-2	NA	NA	TGTGCCAGCAGCTTAGAGGCCGGCCCCGGGAACTATGGCTACACCTTC	CASSLEAGPGNYGYTF
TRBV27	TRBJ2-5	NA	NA	TGTGCCAGCACCCCTGGCAGGGGACCACAAGAGACCCAGTACTTC	CASTPGRGPQETQYF
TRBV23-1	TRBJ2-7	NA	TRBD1	TGCGCCAGCACCCCCCCCGGACAGGTCCCAACCTACGAGCAGTACTTC	CASTPPGQVPTYEQYF
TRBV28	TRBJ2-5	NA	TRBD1	TGTGCCAGCAGTCCGGCGACAGGGGGAGGCCAAGAGACCCAGTACTTC	CASSPATGGGQETQYF
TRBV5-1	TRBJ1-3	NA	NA	TGCGCCAGCAGCACAGGGACGTCCTCTGGAAACACCATATATTTT	CASSTGTSSGNTIYF
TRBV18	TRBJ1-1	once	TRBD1	TGTGCCAGCTCACCAATCACGGACAGGGGGGCTTTCTTT	CASSPITDRGAFF
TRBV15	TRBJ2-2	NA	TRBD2	TGTGCCACCAGCCTCGGGACTAGCGGAAACTCCCGGCGGGAGCTGTTTTTT	CATSLGTSGNSRRELFF
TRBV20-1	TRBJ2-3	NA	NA	TGCAGTGCTAGTGTGTTAGGTACGCAGTATTTT	CSASVLGTQYF
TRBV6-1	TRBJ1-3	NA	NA	TGTGCCAGCAGTGAAGTGAGCGCGAACTCTGGAAACACCATATATTTT	CASSEVSANSGNTIYF